The rows below give T cell receptor beta chains drawn from one sample of a study of T-cell reconstitution after alpha-beta-depleted transplantation in children. TCRdb passed the PCR reads through MiXCR, listing each CDR3 protein once. The table lists approximately 350,000 distinct CDR3 sequences, over 9% of them singletons. The sequencing used PBMCs from the stem cell graft donor, collected from the stem cell graft. Source of these receptors: a human donor who donated a stem cell graft to a child with acute lymphoblastic leukemia. Each CDR3 is given with its conserved first and last residue. D genes are given only for firm matches. Some rows mark clone size as missing; the rest say once, few, many or name a class of expanded clone.

CDR3 DNA: TGTGCCAGCAGCCAGACAGGGACAGAGTACGAGCAGTACTTC
CDR3 protein: CASSQTGTEYEQYF
D gene: TRBD1
J gene: TRBJ2-7
clone size: many
V gene: TRBV3-1

CDR3 DNA: TGTGCCATCAGTGAGTCGATGTTTGGGGAGGGCGAGCAGTACTTC
CDR3 protein: CAISESMFGEGEQYF
D gene: TRBD2
J gene: TRBJ2-7
clone size: few
V gene: TRBV10-3

CDR3 DNA: TGTGCCAGCAGCGAGGGGGGACTAGCGGGAAGGGAGACCCAGTACTTC
CDR3 protein: CASSEGGLAGRETQYF
D gene: TRBD2
J gene: TRBJ2-5
clone size: NA
V gene: TRBV9

CDR3 DNA: TGTGCCAGCAGTTTTCGCGAGGGGGGCGAGCAGTACTTC
CDR3 protein: CASSFREGGEQYF
D gene: NA
J gene: TRBJ2-7
clone size: NA
V gene: TRBV6-5

CDR3 DNA: TGTGCCAGCAGTCCTGGAGGGGAAGAGGTCTATGGCTACACCTTC
CDR3 protein: CASSPGGEEVYGYTF
D gene: NA
J gene: TRBJ1-2
clone size: few
V gene: TRBV27

CDR3 DNA: TGTGCCAGCAGAGAAGGCCCCGCGAGTAATGGCTACACCTTC
CDR3 protein: CASREGPASNGYTF
D gene: NA
J gene: TRBJ1-2
clone size: NA
V gene: TRBV6-1

CDR3 DNA: TGTGCCAGCAGCCGGACTGGACAGCCGAATCAGCCCCAGCATTTT
CDR3 protein: CASSRTGQPNQPQHF
D gene: NA
J gene: TRBJ1-5
clone size: NA
V gene: TRBV3-1

CDR3 DNA: TGTGCCAGCAGTTCAGGGGCTCGGGATGAGCAGTTCTTC
CDR3 protein: CASSSGARDEQFF
D gene: NA
J gene: TRBJ2-1
clone size: many
V gene: TRBV28

CDR3 DNA: TGTGCCAGCAGCTTTCCGTCGACAGGGGACGAGCAGTACTTC
CDR3 protein: CASSFPSTGDEQYF
D gene: TRBD1
J gene: TRBJ2-7
clone size: few
V gene: TRBV5-6

CDR3 DNA: TGTGCCATCAGTGATGGAGTTAGATGGCGGAGCACAGATACGCAGTATTTT
CDR3 protein: CAISDGVRWRSTDTQYF
D gene: NA
J gene: TRBJ2-3
clone size: NA
V gene: TRBV10-3

CDR3 DNA: TGTGCCAGCAGCCGACTAGCGGACTCCTACAATGAGCAGTTCTTC
CDR3 protein: CASSRLADSYNEQFF
D gene: TRBD2
J gene: TRBJ2-1
clone size: few
V gene: TRBV7-2